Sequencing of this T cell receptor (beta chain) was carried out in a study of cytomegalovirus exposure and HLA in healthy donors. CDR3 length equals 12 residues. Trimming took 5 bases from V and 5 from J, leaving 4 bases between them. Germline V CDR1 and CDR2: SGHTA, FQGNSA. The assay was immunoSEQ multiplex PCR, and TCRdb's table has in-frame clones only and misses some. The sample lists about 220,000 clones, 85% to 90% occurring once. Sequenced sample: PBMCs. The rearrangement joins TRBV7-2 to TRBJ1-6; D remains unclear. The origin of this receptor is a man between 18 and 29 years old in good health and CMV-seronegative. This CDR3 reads CASSLNNSPLHF. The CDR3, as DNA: TGTGCCAGCAGCCTAAATAATTCACCCCTCCACTTT.